Listed below are T cell receptor beta chains from one sample, sequenced in a study of human T cells and chemical hapten exposure. TCRdb analysed the RACE reads with MiXCR anew, one entry per CDR3 protein. The sample has 80,000 to 95,000 distinct CDR3 sequences, around 10% seen once. This specimen consisted of whole blood, obtained in connection with sensitization to the hapten diphenylcyclopropenone (DPC). Receptor source: a man aged 18 to 30 with alopecia areata. Some clones in this sample may be carry-over from other donors' samples. Both conserved end residues are part of each CDR3. Fields, in order: V gene, J gene, clone size, D gene, CDR3 protein, CDR3 DNA. A D gene is named only where the DNA matches it firmly. Only part of the rows carry a size: once, few, many, or a class if the clone is expanded.

>TRBV9|TRBJ2-2|few|TRBD1
CASSVASGGRTGELFF
TGTGCCAGCAGCGTAGCTTCAGGGGGCAGAACCGGGGAGCTGTTTTTT
>TRBV12-3/TRBV12-4|TRBJ2-3|.|.
CASSSWGASTDTQYF
TGTGCCAGCAGTTCCTGGGGGGCTAGCACAGATACGCAGTATTTT
>TRBV20-1|TRBJ1-1|few|.
CSAPGNVMNTEAFF
TGCAGTGCCCCCGGGAACGTCATGAACACTGAAGCTTTCTTT
>TRBV9|TRBJ1-6|many|.
CASSVSALYNSPLHF
TGTGCCAGCAGCGTAAGCGCTTTGTATAATTCACCCCTCCACTTT
>TRBV29-1|TRBJ2-5|few|.
CSVEGAGLAETQYF
TGCAGCGTTGAAGGCGCAGGGCTTGCAGAGACCCAGTACTTC
>TRBV7-3|TRBJ2-3|many|TRBD2
CASSPRSSGEGTDTQYF
TGTGCCAGCAGCCCTCGTAGTAGCGGGGAGGGCACAGATACGCAGTATTTT
>TRBV11-3|TRBJ2-7|.|.
CASSLGGSGRYEQYF
TGTGCCAGCAGCTTAGGGGGCAGCGGACGCTACGAGCAGTACTTC
>TRBV5-4|TRBJ1-6|many|.
CASSSQDGNSPLHF
TGTGCCAGCAGCTCCCAGGACGGGAATTCACCCCTCCACTTT
>TRBV7-9|TRBJ1-6|many|.
CASSLLGSSYNSPLHF
TGTGCCAGCAGCTTATTGGGGAGCTCCTATAATTCACCCCTCCACTTT
>TRBV7-2|TRBJ2-3|few|.
CASSFNLGTDTQYF
TGTGCCAGCAGCTTCAATCTGGGGACAGATACGCAGTATTTT
>TRBV7-8|TRBJ2-3|many|.
CASSPARHRDTQYF
TGTGCCAGCAGCCCCGCCAGGCACCGGGATACGCAGTATTTT
>TRBV29-1|TRBJ2-1|many|.
CSVEDHRDDYNEQFF
TGCAGCGTTGAAGACCATCGGGACGACTACAATGAGCAGTTCTTC
>TRBV3-1|TRBJ1-5|.|.
CASGVGNQPQHF
TGTGCCAGCGGGGTGGGGAATCAGCCCCAGCATTTT
>TRBV12-3/TRBV12-4|TRBJ2-3|.|TRBD2
CASSRTSGGWADTQYF
TGTGCCAGCAGTCGCACTAGCGGGGGATGGGCAGATACGCAGTATTTT
>TRBV25-1|TRBJ1-2|.|.
CASSLVASGYGYTF
TGTGCCAGCAGCCTTGTCGCCTCTGGCTATGGCTACACCTTC
>TRBV19|TRBJ2-6|many|.
CASSMRGGVLISGANVLTF
TGTGCCAGTAGTATGAGGGGCGGTGTCTTGATCTCTGGGGCCAACGTCCTGACTTTC
>TRBV28|TRBJ2-7|many|TRBD1
CASRPPGQGYEQYF
TGTGCCAGCAGGCCCCCAGGACAGGGTTACGAGCAGTACTTC
>TRBV6-2/TRBV6-3|TRBJ1-3|few|.
CASSYYRSSGNTIYF
TGTGCCAGCAGTTACTACCGATCCTCTGGAAACACCATATATTTT
>TRBV19|TRBJ2-7|.|.
CATTAGTLGSYEQYF
TGTGCCACAACAGCCGGGACGCTTGGGAGCTACGAGCAGTACTTC
>TRBV7-2|TRBJ1-1|few|TRBD1
CASSFSGTVNTEAFF
TGTGCCAGCAGCTTCAGTGGGACAGTGAACACTGAAGCTTTCTTT
>TRBV28|TRBJ1-1|.|.
CASSFRRAFF
TGTGCCAGCAGTTTTAGGCGAGCTTTCTTT
>TRBV6-1|TRBJ1-2|few|.
CASSENLERVNYGYTF
TGTGCCAGCAGTGAGAACCTCGAACGGGTTAACTATGGCTACACCTTC
>TRBV10-3|TRBJ1-2|many|.
CAIKDSSPTFYGYTF
TGTGCCATCAAAGATTCCTCCCCGACCTTCTATGGCTACACCTTC
>TRBV3-1|TRBJ2-1|few|TRBD2
CASSHDGLAGSNNEQFF
TGTGCCAGCAGCCATGACGGACTAGCGGGGTCCAACAATGAGCAGTTCTTC
>TRBV6-6|TRBJ1-3|few|TRBD1
CASSTPPTGGRVSGNTIYF
TGTGCCAGCAGTACCCCTCCCACAGGGGGTCGCGTCTCTGGAAACACCATATATTTT
>TRBV4-3|TRBJ2-3|many|TRBD2
CASSQEWRGSTDTQYF
TGCGCCAGCAGCCAAGAATGGCGGGGGAGCACAGATACGCAGTATTTT
>TRBV7-2|TRBJ1-2|many|.
CASSLEEGSYGYTF
TGTGCCAGCAGCTTAGAGGAGGGTAGCTATGGCTACACCTTC
>TRBV29-1|TRBJ1-1|few|.
CSVGETSNTEAFF
TGCAGCGTTGGGGAGACATCGAACACTGAAGCTTTCTTT
>TRBV24-1|TRBJ2-7|many|.
CATSDVMDNYKEQYF
TGTGCCACCAGTGATGTCATGGACAACTATAAGGAGCAGTACTTC
>TRBV29-1|TRBJ2-1|few|TRBD1
CSGETGGFYNEQFF
TGCAGCGGCGAAACAGGGGGGTTCTACAATGAGCAGTTCTTC
>TRBV3-1|TRBJ2-5|.|.
CASSQPQETQYF
TGTGCCAGCAGCCAACCGCAAGAGACCCAGTACTTC
>TRBV7-8|TRBJ2-1|many|.
CASSRLETLSYNEQFF
TGTGCCAGCAGCCGACTAGAGACATTGTCCTACAATGAGCAGTTCTTC
>TRBV7-9|TRBJ2-1|.|TRBD2
CASRPGTSGASSYNEQFF
TGTGCCAGCAGGCCCGGGACTAGCGGGGCTAGCTCCTACAATGAGCAGTTCTTC
>TRBV6-5|TRBJ2-2|.|.
CASSRGSQGGTGELFF
TGTGCCAGCAGCCGGGGGAGTCAGGGGGGAACCGGGGAGCTGTTTTTT
>TRBV19|TRBJ2-5|many|.
CASSMLLGETQYF
TGTGCCAGTAGTATGCTGCTAGGGGAGACCCAGTACTTC
>TRBV10-3|TRBJ2-3|few|TRBD1
CAISGGLRSTDTQYF
TGTGCCATATCAGGGGGCTTGAGAAGCACAGATACGCAGTATTTT
>TRBV18|TRBJ1-2|few|TRBD1
CASSPPGQPNYGYTF
TGTGCCAGCTCACCACCGGGACAGCCTAACTATGGCTACACCTTC
>TRBV18|TRBJ2-7|few|TRBD2
CASSPALAGDEQYF
TGTGCCAGCTCACCGGCCCTAGCGGGGGACGAGCAGTACTTC
>TRBV6-6|TRBJ1-3|.|TRBD1
CASSYSTGSGNTIYF
TGTGCCAGCAGTTACTCGACAGGGAGCGGAAACACCATATATTTT
>TRBV11-2|TRBJ1-4|.|.
CASSLNPRAAEKLFF
TGTGCCAGCAGCTTAAATCCGAGGGCGGCTGAAAAACTGTTTTTT
>TRBV10-3|TRBJ2-2|many|TRBD1
CAIRTGRAGELFF
TGTGCCATCAGGACAGGGAGAGCCGGGGAGCTGTTTTTT
>TRBV11-3|TRBJ2-2|many|.
CASSLEQESGELFF
TGTGCCAGCAGCTTAGAACAGGAATCCGGGGAGCTGTTTTTT
>TRBV20-1|TRBJ2-7|.|TRBD1
CSARVPAPDRYLYEQYF
TGCAGTGCTAGAGTACCGGCCCCGGACAGGTACCTCTACGAGCAGTACTTC
>TRBV10-3|TRBJ2-5|few|.
CAIGMEEKTQYF
TGTGCCATCGGGATGGAAGAAAAGACCCAGTACTTC
>TRBV12-5|TRBJ1-1|many|.
CASGLGIETEAFF
TGTGCTAGTGGTTTGGGGATAGAAACTGAAGCTTTCTTT
>TRBV19|TRBJ2-7|many|TRBD1
CASRSPGQTYEQYF
TGTGCCAGTAGATCTCCGGGACAGACCTACGAGCAGTACTTC
>TRBV4-3|TRBJ1-2|many|.
CASSQVGGTLNYGYTF
TGCGCCAGCAGCCAAGTTGGAGGGACCCTTAACTATGGCTACACCTTC
>TRBV4-3|TRBJ1-6|many|.
CASSIRGSSYNSPLHF
TGCGCCAGCAGCATTCGAGGGAGCTCCTATAATTCACCCCTCCACTTT
>TRBV7-6|TRBJ2-2|few|TRBD1
CASSRTGQTGELFF
TGTGCCAGCAGCCGGACAGGACAAACCGGGGAGCTGTTTTTT
>TRBV29-1|TRBJ2-2|once|.
CSVWTGELFF
TGCAGCGTTTGGACCGGGGAGCTGTTTTTT
>TRBV11-2|TRBJ2-1|few|.
CASRTLPGRTLNEQFF
TGTGCCAGCAGGACCCTACCGGGACGGACTTTGAATGAGCAGTTCTTC